What follows is one T cell receptor (beta chain) and its context. The data were taken from a study of blood T cell repertoires in COVID-19. CDR1 MNHEY and CDR2 SMNVEV come from the germline V gene (reference sequence). Trimming took 6 bases from V and 3 from J; bases not matched to a gene: 11. The CDR3 extends over 15 amino acids. Repertoires were generated with immunoSEQ multiplex PCR, while TCRdb's copy carries only in-frame clones and drops some. The sample includes roughly 200,000 clones, about 90% of them seen just once. Sequences were obtained from peripheral blood. The TCR comes from a man aged 45-60 years with acute or convalescent COVID-19. The gene calls are TRBV27 and TRBJ2-7, with 7 bases that match TRBD2. CDR3 sequence reads: CASSTVGGNVYEQYF. The CDR3 DNA reads TGTGCCAGCAGCACCGTGGGAGGGAATGTCTACGAGCAGTACTTC.